The sequence of this T cell receptor beta chain was determined in a study of blood T cell repertoires in COVID-19. Profiled with immunoSEQ multiplex PCR; TCRdb holds only in-frame clones, not every one. Counted here are hundreds of thousands of clones, around 89% occurring once; the ten biggest clones make up around 4.4%. The CDR3 spans 12 residues. Between the trimmed V and J ends, which lost 7 bases and 3 bases, there was a span of 9 bases. Germline V CDR1 and CDR2: MNHEY, SVGAGI. The chain employs TRBV6-5 and TRBJ1-2; D might be TRBD1 (5 bases). The clonotype was recovered from a woman between 18 and 30 years old with acute COVID-19. Sequencing used PBMCs or T cells enriched from blood (not recorded which). The CDR3 spells CASTGRDYGYTF. The CDR3 region has the DNA TGTGCCAGCACAGGCAGGGACTATGGCTACACCTTC.